This T cell receptor (beta chain) is from a study of blood T cell repertoires in COVID-19. Overall study context: Samples of COVID-19 (acute and convalescent) were obtained from the United States, Italy and Spain.

V lost 2 bases and J lost 1, with 5 bases in between. There are 13 residues in the CDR3. Germline V lookup: CDR1 SGHTA, CDR2 FQGTGA. Original processing notes: Estimated nucleated cell counts came from reference gene primer amplification. Method: immunoSEQ multiplex PCR; TCRdb's copy keeps in-frame clones and lacks some. D and trimming come from the DNA, and the V and J calls and clone size come from that table. Here the sample spans 200,000 to 250,000 clones, about 84% being singletons. Recruited during active infection, patients (from Seattle) were subsequently followed longitudinally. This clone showed up just a few times.

The TCR was taken from a woman older than 75 with COVID-19, enrolled during active disease. Source material: peripheral blood. The chain has TRBV7-3 and TRBJ1-1, with D unresolved. DNA of the CDR3: TGTGCCAGCAGCTTAGGTAGGAACACTGAAGCTTTCTTT. Translation gives CASSLGRNTEAFF.